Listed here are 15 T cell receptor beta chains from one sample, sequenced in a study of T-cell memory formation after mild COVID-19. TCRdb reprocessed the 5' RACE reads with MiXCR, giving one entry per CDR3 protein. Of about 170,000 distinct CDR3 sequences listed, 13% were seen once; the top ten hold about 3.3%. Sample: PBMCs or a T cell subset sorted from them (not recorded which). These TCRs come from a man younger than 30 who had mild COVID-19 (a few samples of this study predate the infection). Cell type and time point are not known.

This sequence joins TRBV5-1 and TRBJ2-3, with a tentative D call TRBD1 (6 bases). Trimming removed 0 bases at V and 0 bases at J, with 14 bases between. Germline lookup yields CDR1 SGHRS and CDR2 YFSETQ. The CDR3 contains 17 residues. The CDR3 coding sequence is TGCGCCAGCAGCTTGGCCCCGCAGGGGATAAGCACAGATACGCAGTATTTT. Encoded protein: CASSLAPQGISTDTQYF.

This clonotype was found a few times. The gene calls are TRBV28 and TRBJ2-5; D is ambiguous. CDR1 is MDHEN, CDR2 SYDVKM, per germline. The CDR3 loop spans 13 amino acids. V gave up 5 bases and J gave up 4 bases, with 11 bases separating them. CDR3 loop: CASSTPASETQYF. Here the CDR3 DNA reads TGTGCCAGCAGTACACCGGCTTCAGAGACCCAGTACTTC. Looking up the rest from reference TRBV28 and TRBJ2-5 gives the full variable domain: DVKVTQSSRYLVKRTGEKVFLECVQDMDHENMFWYRQDPGLGLRLIYFSYDVKMKEKGDIPEGYSVSREKKERFSLILESASTNQTSMYLCASSTPASETQYFGPGTRLLVL.

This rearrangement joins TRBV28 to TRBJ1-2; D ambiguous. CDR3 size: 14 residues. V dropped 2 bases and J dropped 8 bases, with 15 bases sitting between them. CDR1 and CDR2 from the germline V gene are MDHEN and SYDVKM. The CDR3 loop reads CASSLTVSLKGYTF. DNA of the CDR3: TGTGCCAGCAGTTTAACGGTTTCCCTTAAGGGCTACACCTTC.

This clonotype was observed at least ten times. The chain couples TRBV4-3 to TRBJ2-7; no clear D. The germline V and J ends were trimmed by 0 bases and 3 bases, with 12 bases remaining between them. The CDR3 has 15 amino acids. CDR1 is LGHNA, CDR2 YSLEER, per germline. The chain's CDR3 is CASSQDRQQIYEQYF. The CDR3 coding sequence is TGCGCCAGCAGCCAAGATCGGCAGCAGATCTACGAGCAGTACTTC.

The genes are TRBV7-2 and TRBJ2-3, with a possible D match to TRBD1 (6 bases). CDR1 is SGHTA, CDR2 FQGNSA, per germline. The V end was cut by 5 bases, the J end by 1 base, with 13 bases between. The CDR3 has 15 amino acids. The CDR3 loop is CASSPRQARTDTQYF. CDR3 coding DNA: TGTGCCAGCAGCCCTAGACAGGCCCGCACAGATACGCAGTATTTT.

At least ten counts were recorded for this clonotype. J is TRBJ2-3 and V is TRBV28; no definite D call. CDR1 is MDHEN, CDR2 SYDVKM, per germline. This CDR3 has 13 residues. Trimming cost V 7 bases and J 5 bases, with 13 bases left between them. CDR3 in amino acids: CASTPPGRDTQYF. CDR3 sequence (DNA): TGTGCCAGCACCCCACCGGGCCGAGATACGCAGTATTTT.

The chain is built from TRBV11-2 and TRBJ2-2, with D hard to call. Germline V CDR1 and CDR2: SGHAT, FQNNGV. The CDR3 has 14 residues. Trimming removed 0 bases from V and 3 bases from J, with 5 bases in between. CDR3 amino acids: CASSLDRYTGELFF. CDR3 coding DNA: TGTGCCAGCAGCTTAGATCGATACACCGGGGAGCTGTTTTTT.

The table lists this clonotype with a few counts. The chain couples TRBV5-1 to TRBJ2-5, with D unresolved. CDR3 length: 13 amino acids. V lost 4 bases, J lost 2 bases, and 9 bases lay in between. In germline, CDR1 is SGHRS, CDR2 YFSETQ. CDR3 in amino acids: CASSPIPQETQYF. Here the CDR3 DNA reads TGCGCCAGCAGCCCCATCCCTCAAGAGACCCAGTACTTC.

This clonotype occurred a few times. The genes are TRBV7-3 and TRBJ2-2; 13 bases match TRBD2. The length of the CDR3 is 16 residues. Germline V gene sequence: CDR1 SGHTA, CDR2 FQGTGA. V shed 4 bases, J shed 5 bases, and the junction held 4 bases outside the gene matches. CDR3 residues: CASSSRGLAGTGELFF. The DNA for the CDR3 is TGTGCCAGCAGCTCCCGGGGACTAGCGGGAACCGGGGAGCTGTTTTTT.

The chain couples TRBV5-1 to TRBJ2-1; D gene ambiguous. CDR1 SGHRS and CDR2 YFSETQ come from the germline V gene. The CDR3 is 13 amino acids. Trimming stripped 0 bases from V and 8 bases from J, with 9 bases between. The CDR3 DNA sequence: TGCGCCAGCAGCTTGGCGGGTTTCGATGAGCAGTTCTTC. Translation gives CASSLAGFDEQFF.

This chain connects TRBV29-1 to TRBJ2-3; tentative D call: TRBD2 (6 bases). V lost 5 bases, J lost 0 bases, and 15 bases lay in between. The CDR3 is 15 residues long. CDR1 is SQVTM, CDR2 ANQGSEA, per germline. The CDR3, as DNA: TGCAGCGTTTCCCCAGGCCGGGGGAGCACAGATACGCAGTATTTT. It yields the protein CSVSPGRGSTDTQYF.

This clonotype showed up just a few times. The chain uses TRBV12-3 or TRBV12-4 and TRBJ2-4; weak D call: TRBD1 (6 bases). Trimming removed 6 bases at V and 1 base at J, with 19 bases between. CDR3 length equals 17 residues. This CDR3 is CASSRIRGGLAKNIQYF. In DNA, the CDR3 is TGTGCCAGCAGCAGAATCAGGGGCGGTCTGGCCAAAAACATTCAGTACTTC.

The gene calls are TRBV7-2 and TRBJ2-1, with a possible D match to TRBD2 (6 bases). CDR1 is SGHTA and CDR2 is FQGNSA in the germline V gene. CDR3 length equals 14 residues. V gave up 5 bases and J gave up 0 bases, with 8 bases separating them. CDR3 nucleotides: TGTGCCAGCAGCCGGGGGTACTCCTACAATGAGCAGTTCTTC. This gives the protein CASSRGYSYNEQFF.

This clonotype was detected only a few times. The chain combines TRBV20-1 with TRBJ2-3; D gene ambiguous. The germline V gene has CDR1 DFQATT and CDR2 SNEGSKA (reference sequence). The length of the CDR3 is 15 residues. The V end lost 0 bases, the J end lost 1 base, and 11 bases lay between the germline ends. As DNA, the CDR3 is TGCAGTGCTAGAGATCGTCCTCGGGGCACAGATACGCAGTATTTT. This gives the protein CSARDRPRGTDTQYF.

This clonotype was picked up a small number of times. The DNA for the CDR3 is TGTGCCAGCAGCTTTCGACGGGGAGAGACCCAGTACTTC. This translates into CASSFRRGETQYF. The V call is TRBV7-2, the J call TRBJ2-5, with D possibly being TRBD2 (5 bases). The CDR3 covers 13 residues. Germline V gene lookup returns CDR1 SGHTA and CDR2 FQGNSA. V was shortened by 3 bases and J by 4 bases, with 9 bases between the two germline ends.